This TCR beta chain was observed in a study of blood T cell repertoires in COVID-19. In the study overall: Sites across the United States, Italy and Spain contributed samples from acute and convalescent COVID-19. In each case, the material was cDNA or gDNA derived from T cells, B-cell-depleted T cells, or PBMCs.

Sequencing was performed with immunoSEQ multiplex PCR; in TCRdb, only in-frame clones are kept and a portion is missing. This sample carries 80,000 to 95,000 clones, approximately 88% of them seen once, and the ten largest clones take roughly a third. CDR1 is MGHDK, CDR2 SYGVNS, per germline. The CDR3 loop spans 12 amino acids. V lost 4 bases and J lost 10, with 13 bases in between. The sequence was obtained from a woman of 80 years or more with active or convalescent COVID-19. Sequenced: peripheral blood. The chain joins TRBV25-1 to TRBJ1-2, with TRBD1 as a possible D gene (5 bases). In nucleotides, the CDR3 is TGTGCCAGCAGTGTGGGGGGAGGGGCCTACACCTTC. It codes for CASSVGGGAYTF.